This T cell receptor (beta chain) originates from a study of cytomegalovirus exposure and HLA in healthy donors. PCR employed 60 Vbeta and 13 Jbeta primers. Clones were sequenced by immunoSEQ multiplex PCR, and TCRdb holds only the in-frame ones, with some missing. The table has 150,000 to 200,000 clones, around three quarters seen once. V lost 4 bases and J 2 bases, leaving 15 bases between the germline ends. Germline CDR1 and CDR2: MNHEY and SMNVEV (reference sequence). The CDR3 is 15 residues long. This clonotype was obtained from a man younger than 45 in good health and CMV-seropositive. Source material: PBMCs. The genes are TRBV27 and TRBJ2-7; D perhaps matches TRBD2 (6 bases). For the CDR3, the DNA is TGTGCCAGCAGTTATTCAACGGGCGGGGCCTACGAGCAGTACTTC. It codes for CASSYSTGGAYEQYF.